This TCR beta chain was found in a study of blood T cell repertoires in COVID-19. About the study: Samples of COVID-19 (acute and convalescent) were obtained from the United States, Italy and Spain.

The V gene end was trimmed by 3 bases and the J gene end by 0 bases; junction bases not matched to a gene: 5. The CDR3 sequence is 15 residues long. CDR1 and CDR2 from the germline V gene are SGDLS and YYNGEE. This clone appeared a single time. Only in-frame clones appear in the TCRdb table, and some are missing; sequencing was by immunoSEQ multiplex PCR. The table records about 26,000 clones, around 91% of them present only once. The sample taken for sequencing was peripheral blood. The sequence derives from a man aged 70 or older with acute or convalescent COVID-19. The V gene is TRBV9, the J gene TRBJ1-1; 7 bases line up with TRBD1. The CDR3 DNA reads TGTGCCAGCAGCGCAGGGGACAGACTGAACACTGAAGCTTTCTTT. Translation gives CASSAGDRLNTEAFF.